The present T cell receptor (beta chain) was sequenced within a study of T cells after yellow fever vaccination. About this clonotype: Antigen specificity is unknown.

Whole-study findings and limits: Compared with primary, the secondary response was weaker and peaked at day 5, not 15.

The CDR3 sequence is 14 residues long. V lost 4 bases and J lost 3; bases outside the gene matches: 5. CDR1 is MDHEN, CDR2 SYDVKM, per germline. By 5'RACE template switching, TCR cDNA was produced, with a universal primer site and UMIs added in the process. TCRdb recomputed calls from the 5' RACE reads with MiXCR, one row per CDR3 protein. The table shows approximately 90,000 distinct CDR3 sequences, with roughly 5.8% occurring only once. Sequenced material: CD8+ T cells sorted from PBMCs, taken 10 days after the yellow fever booster vaccination. J is TRBJ2-7 and V is TRBV28; the match to TRBD1 covers 8 bases. The sequence came from a man aged 18 to 30 who received the YFV17D yellow fever vaccine. Here the CDR3 reads CASSYPGQGYEQYV. For the CDR3, the DNA is TGTGCCAGCAGTTACCCTGGACAGGGCTACGAGCAGTACGTC.